Sequencing of this T cell receptor beta chain was carried out in a study of blood T cell repertoires in COVID-19. Across the study: Sites in the United States, Italy and Spain provided acute and convalescent COVID-19 samples. Sources were T cells, B-cell-depleted T cells, or PBMCs; the material itself was cDNA or gDNA.

In the authors' methods: Reference gene primer amplification gave nucleated cell count estimates. Using immunoSEQ multiplex PCR, the repertoire was profiled, and TCRdb retains in-frame clones only, with some absent. That table gives V, J and clone size, and the DNA gave D and trimming. The sample consists of around 70,000 clones, roughly 80% of them appearing once. V was clipped by 2 bases and J by 1 base, with 9 bases between them. CDR3 length: 15 residues. Per germline, CDR1 WSHSY and CDR2 SAAADI. The chain has TRBV10-2 and TRBJ1-5, with TRBD1 as a possible D gene (5 bases). The source material was peripheral blood. This clonotype originated in a man aged 60 to 75 with acute or convalescent COVID-19. CDR3 in DNA: TGCGCCAGCAGTGAGGGCAGGGTCAGCAATCAGCCCCAGCATTTT. It yields the protein CASSEGRVSNQPQHF.